This is a list of T cell receptor beta chains from one sample in a study of shared clonotypes between healthy human individuals. Assay: immunoSEQ multiplex PCR; the TCRdb copy retains only in-frame clones and omits some. Here the sample spans about 2.4 million clones, approximately 92% being singletons. Sequences were obtained from naive CD4+ T cells sorted from blood. The source is a man aged 18 to 30 in good health. The CDR3 runs from the conserved cysteine through the conserved F or W. A D gene is named only where the DNA matches it firmly. Size tells how often a clone was seen (once, few, many) or the class of an expanded clone, and some rows leave it out.

clone size,V gene,D gene,J gene,CDR3 protein,CDR3 DNA
NA,TRBV15,TRBD1,TRBJ1-2,CATSRAGTGLNYGYTF,TGTGCCACCAGCAGAGCGGGGACAGGGCTGAACTATGGCTACACCTTC
NA,TRBV6-1,NA,TRBJ2-7,CASTPRLWGNYEQYF,TGTGCCAGCACCCCCAGGTTGTGGGGGAACTACGAGCAGTACTTC
NA,TRBV19,TRBD1,TRBJ2-2,CATWGGDRAVTGELFF,TGTGCCACTTGGGGAGGGGACAGGGCAGTCACCGGGGAGCTGTTTTTT
NA,TRBV7-6,NA,TRBJ2-7,CASSSATQDLPEEQYF,TGTGCCAGCAGCTCCGCTACACAGGACTTGCCTGAAGAGCAGTACTTC
NA,TRBV11-3,NA,TRBJ2-7,CASSLEAGTPYEQYF,TGTGCCAGCAGCTTAGAAGCTGGGACACCCTACGAGCAGTACTTC
NA,TRBV25-1,NA,TRBJ1-4,CASSDSGWGGEKLFF,TGTGCCAGCAGTGACTCGGGGTGGGGTGGTGAAAAACTGTTTTTT
few,TRBV5-4,NA,TRBJ1-6,CASSSNDQSTPLHF,TGTGCCAGCAGCTCGAACGACCAGTCCACACCCCTCCACTTT
NA,TRBV6-4,TRBD1,TRBJ2-5,CARDGTADETQYF,TGTGCCAGGGACGGGACAGCGGATGAGACCCAGTACTTC
few,TRBV9,TRBD1,TRBJ1-1,CASSVNSQGAGAFF,TGTGCCAGCAGCGTAAATAGTCAGGGGGCAGGAGCTTTCTTT
NA,TRBV6-5,NA,TRBJ1-1,CASSSLVGNTEAFF,TGTGCCAGCAGTTCCCTTGTGGGGAACACTGAAGCTTTCTTT
NA,TRBV7-9,NA,TRBJ1-2,CASSFSRGRRQGSGYTF,TGTGCCAGCAGCTTTTCTCGGGGTCGGAGGCAGGGAAGCGGCTACACCTTC
NA,TRBV6-5,TRBD2,TRBJ2-7,CASSYYSPSGSLEQYF,TGTGCCAGCAGTTACTACTCCCCTAGCGGGAGCCTCGAGCAGTACTTC
NA,TRBV6-1,NA,TRBJ1-1,CASSERYLNTEAFF,TGTGCCAGCAGTGAACGATACTTGAACACTGAAGCTTTCTTT
NA,TRBV6-1,NA,TRBJ2-3,CASSAQGPDTQYF,TGTGCCAGCAGTGCTCAGGGTCCGGATACGCAGTATTTT
NA,TRBV5-1,NA,TRBJ1-1,CASSLDPVIMNTEAFF,TGCGCCAGCAGCTTGGATCCGGTGATCATGAACACTGAAGCTTTCTTT
NA,TRBV6-1,NA,TRBJ1-1,CASGFSNTEAFF,TGTGCCAGCGGGTTCTCGAACACTGAAGCTTTCTTT
NA,TRBV5-1,TRBD2,TRBJ2-5,CASSFTSGAETQYF,TGCGCCAGCAGCTTTACTAGCGGGGCAGAGACCCAGTACTTC
NA,TRBV23-1,TRBD1,TRBJ1-5,CASSRTGGGSNQPQHF,TGCGCCAGCAGCCGTACAGGGGGCGGCAGCAATCAGCCCCAGCATTTT
NA,TRBV30,TRBD2,TRBJ2-3,CAWSVLAGTDTQYF,TGTGCCTGGAGTGTTCTAGCGGGCACAGATACGCAGTATTTT
NA,TRBV2,NA,TRBJ1-1,CASSGFWNTEAFF,TGTGCCAGCAGTGGGTTTTGGAACACTGAAGCTTTCTTT
NA,TRBV5-1,TRBD2,TRBJ2-1,CASSTSGGGWDEQFF,TGCGCCAGCAGCACCAGCGGGGGCGGCTGGGATGAGCAGTTCTTC
NA,TRBV28,NA,TRBJ1-1,CASFPGGWDTEAFF,TGTGCCAGCTTCCCCGGGGGTTGGGACACTGAAGCTTTCTTT
NA,TRBV5-4,NA,TRBJ2-5,CASSLVLGAQETQYF,TGTGCCAGCAGCTTGGTTTTGGGGGCCCAAGAGACCCAGTACTTC
NA,TRBV10-3,TRBD2,TRBJ2-1,CAIREGSYNEQFF,TGTGCCATCCGGGAGGGCTCGTACAATGAGCAGTTCTTC
NA,TRBV18,TRBD1,TRBJ2-7,CASSPPGQGPPYEQYF,TGTGCCAGCTCACCGCCGGGACAGGGGCCTCCCTACGAGCAGTACTTC
NA,TRBV10-1,TRBD1,TRBJ2-3,CASSESTGQGRDTQYF,TGCGCCAGCAGTGAGTCGACGGGACAGGGTAGAGATACGCAGTATTTT